This passage covers 7 T cell receptor beta chains from one sample sequenced in a study of blood T cell repertoires in COVID-19. Here immunoSEQ multiplex PCR was the method, and the copy in TCRdb shows in-frame clones only, minus some. The sample lists more than 150,000 clones, 87% occurring once. What was sequenced was peripheral blood. The receptor source for this set is a woman aged 18-35 years who had recovered from COVID-19.

The chain links TRBV19 to TRBJ1-5, with 7 bases lining up with TRBD1. Germline V CDR1 and CDR2: LNHDA, SQIVND (reference sequence). V gave up 5 bases and J gave up 4 bases; unmatched junction bases: 5. CDR3 length equals 14 residues. The CDR3 DNA sequence: TGTGCCAGTAGTTGGACAGGTCTAAATCAGCCCCAGCATTTT. Translating gives CASSWTGLNQPQHF. Full variable domain (outside the CDR3, taken from reference TRBV19 and TRBJ1-5): DGGITQSPKYLFRKEGQNVTLSCEQNLNHDAMYWYRQDPGQGLRLIYYSQIVNDFQKGDIAEGYSVSREKKESFPLTVTSAQKNPTAFYLCASSWTGLNQPQHFGDGTRLSIL.

The genes are TRBV14 and TRBJ2-7; TRBD1 matches at 7 bases. Germline CDR1 reads SGHDN; CDR2 reads FVKESK. The CDR3 length is 10 residues. Losses at the gene ends were 6 bases for V and 10 bases for J; bases not matched to a gene: 3. In DNA, the CDR3 is TGTGCCAGCAGGCAGGGGGAACAGTACTTC. As protein: CASRQGEQYF.

The rearrangement joins TRBV4-3 to TRBJ2-3, with 10 bases that match TRBD2. The ends lost 1 base at V and 6 bases at J; junction bases unmatched: 4. Germline CDR1 LGHNA, CDR2 YSLEER. The CDR3 length is 15 residues. CDR3 region: CASSQGLAGADTQYF. CDR3 nucleotide sequence: TGCGCCAGCAGCCAAGGGCTAGCGGGAGCCGATACGCAGTATTTT.

The chain couples TRBV5-1 to TRBJ1-5; TRBD1 might be the D (5 bases). The CDR3 runs to 15 residues. CDR1 and CDR2 from the germline V gene are SGHRS and YFSETQ. Between the trimmed V and J ends, which lost 4 bases and 3 bases, there was a span of 14 bases. The CDR3 spells CASSVTGGINQPQHF. CDR3 in DNA: TGCGCCAGCAGCGTCACCGGGGGGATCAATCAGCCCCAGCATTTT.

This chain uses TRBV5-4 with TRBJ2-5, with 10 bases aligning to TRBD1. V shed 4 bases, J shed 3 bases, and the junction held 6 bases outside the gene matches. Germline CDR1 is SGHNT and CDR2 is YYREEE (reference sequence). CDR3 length: 15 residues. The CDR3 spells CASSPKGQGKETQYF. The CDR3 DNA is TGTGCCAGCAGCCCGAAGGGACAGGGGAAAGAGACCCAGTACTTC.

The V call is TRBV7-2, the J call TRBJ1-3; 7 positions agree with TRBD1. Germline V gives CDR1 SGHTA, CDR2 FQGNSA. V was clipped by 2 bases and J by 0 bases; unmatched bases: 1. The CDR3 loop spans 15 amino acids. In nucleotides, the CDR3 is TGTGCCAGCAGCTTAAACAGGGGCTCTGGAAACACCATATATTTT. This sequence encodes CASSLNRGSGNTIYF.

The V call is TRBV29-1, the J call TRBJ1-3; TRBD1 might be the D (5 bases). V was cut by 6 bases and J by 3 bases, with 9 bases left in between. Germline lookup yields CDR1 SQVTM and CDR2 ANQGSEA. This CDR3 comprises 12 residues. The CDR3 protein is CSVPGVGNTIYF. The CDR3 nucleotides are TGCAGCGTCCCGGGGGTTGGAAACACCATATATTTT.